This is a list of T cell receptor beta chains from one sample in a study of cytomegalovirus exposure and HLA in healthy donors. The data were produced by immunoSEQ multiplex PCR, yet TCRdb's version contains in-frame clones alone and is incomplete. The data show roughly 200,000 clones, 65% to 90% seen once. Sequenced: PBMCs. Every receptor here comes from a woman in her twenties or thirties in good health and CMV-seronegative. Both conserved end residues are part of each CDR3. D genes are given only for firm matches. The size field is filled for only some rows; it gives once, few, many or a size class.

d_gene	j_gene	v_gene	abundance	len	CDR3aa	CDR3nt
NA	TRBJ1-6	TRBV10-1	NA	14	CASSEGVLGSPLHF	TGCGCCAGCAGTGAAGGGGTTTTAGGATCACCCCTCCACTTT
NA	TRBJ2-7	TRBV29-1	NA	11	CSVEGTGEQYF	TGCAGCGTTGAAGGAACAGGAGAGCAGTACTTC
TRBD1	TRBJ1-2	TRBV2	once	12	CASNRDRGGYTF	TGTGCCAGCAACCGGGACAGGGGTGGCTACACCTTC
TRBD1	TRBJ1-1	TRBV6-1	NA	14	CASREGQGAGEAFF	TGTGCCAGCAGGGAAGGACAGGGGGCAGGTGAAGCTTTCTTT
NA	TRBJ1-3	TRBV10-3	NA	15	CAISDLGDSGNTIYF	TGTGCCATCAGTGATTTAGGAGACTCTGGAAACACCATATATTTT
NA	TRBJ1-2	TRBV6-1	NA	14	CASTLTEANYGYTF	TGTGCCAGCACCTTGACAGAAGCTAACTATGGCTACACCTTC
NA	TRBJ2-1	TRBV27	NA	15	CASSLTGLLLHEQFF	TGTGCCAGCAGTTTAACAGGGCTCCTACTACATGAGCAGTTCTTC
NA	TRBJ2-7	TRBV7-2	NA	13	CASSPGAVREQYF	TGTGCCAGCAGCCCTGGGGCGGTTCGGGAGCAGTACTTC
NA	TRBJ2-5	TRBV12-5	once	13	CASGLVNSETQYF	TGTGCTAGTGGTTTGGTGAACAGTGAGACCCAGTACTTC
NA	TRBJ2-7	TRBV2	NA	16	CASSHARLASTYEQYF	TGTGCCAGCAGCCACGCTCGGCTAGCTTCTACCTACGAGCAGTACTTC
TRBD2	TRBJ2-5	TRBV5-1	NA	15	CASSSVAGKQETQYF	TGCGCCAGCAGCTCGGTAGCGGGAAAACAAGAGACCCAGTACTTC
TRBD2	TRBJ2-7	TRBV11-2	NA	18	CASSPILRGAGESYEQYF	TGTGCCAGCAGCCCAATCTTGCGAGGGGCGGGGGAATCCTACGAGCAGTACTTC
NA	TRBJ2-7	TRBV18	NA	13	CASSPPGLREQYF	TGTGCCAGCTCACCTCCCGGCCTGAGGGAGCAGTACTTC
TRBD2	TRBJ2-3	TRBV4-2	once	20	CASSQWREAGVFVGTDTQYF	TGTGCCAGCAGCCAATGGCGGGAAGCGGGAGTCTTCGTTGGCACAGATACGCAGTATTTT
NA	TRBJ1-1	TRBV2	NA	13	CASSGREGLRAFF	TGTGCCAGCAGTGGTAGGGAGGGATTACGGGCTTTCTTT
NA	TRBJ1-2	TRBV6-1	NA	14	CASSATGRDYGYTF	TGTGCCAGCAGTGCTACAGGGAGGGACTATGGCTACACCTTC
TRBD1	TRBJ2-2	TRBV25-1	NA	16	CASSDPGQGWTGELFF	TGTGCCAGCAGTGACCCGGGACAGGGCTGGACCGGGGAGCTGTTTTTT
TRBD2	TRBJ2-3	TRBV28	NA	18	CASSLWGTSGGSTDTQYF	TGTGCCAGCAGTTTATGGGGGACTAGCGGGGGGAGCACAGATACGCAGTATTTT
TRBD2	TRBJ2-1	TRBV28	NA	14	CASTRPSGAREQFF	TGTGCCAGCACCCGACCTAGCGGGGCGCGGGAGCAGTTCTTC
NA	TRBJ2-7	TRBV13	NA	15	CASSLESHGSYEQYF	TGTGCCAGCAGCTTAGAGTCTCACGGCTCCTACGAGCAGTACTTC
NA	TRBJ1-2	TRBV29-1	few	11	CSAAGRPGYTF	TGCAGCGCTGCGGGCAGGCCTGGCTACACCTTC
TRBD1	TRBJ2-2	TRBV5-6	NA	16	CASSWGQGMNTGELFF	TGTGCCAGCAGCTGGGGACAGGGGATGAACACCGGGGAGCTGTTTTTT
NA	TRBJ1-2	TRBV2	NA	14	CASSEAETAYGYTF	TGTGCCAGCAGTGAAGCGGAGACAGCCTATGGCTACACCTTC
TRBD2	TRBJ2-7	TRBV5-4	NA	18	CASSLQKLAGSGGYEQYF	TGTGCCAGCAGCTTGCAAAAGCTAGCGGGATCCGGTGGGTACGAGCAGTACTTC
NA	TRBJ1-1	TRBV19	NA	12	CASSMSGTEAFF	TGTGCCAGTAGTATGTCCGGTACTGAAGCTTTCTTT
NA	TRBJ2-3	TRBV9	NA	14	CASSVGLITDTQYF	TGTGCCAGCAGCGTAGGGCTCATCACAGATACGCAGTATTTT
TRBD1	TRBJ1-2	TRBV4-2	once	16	CASSQDLTGAFSGYTF	TGTGCCAGCAGCCAAGATCTCACAGGGGCCTTCTCTGGCTACACCTTC
NA	TRBJ1-2	TRBV28	NA	11	CASSHPGGYTF	TGTGCCAGCAGCCACCCAGGGGGCTACACCTTC
NA	TRBJ2-7	TRBV10-2	NA	12	CASSDAGYEQYF	TGCGCCAGCAGTGACGCAGGCTACGAGCAGTACTTC
NA	TRBJ2-7	TRBV6-1	NA	11	CASSRTYEQYF	TGTGCCAGCAGCAGAACCTACGAGCAGTACTTC
NA	TRBJ2-1	TRBV28	NA	13	CASREASYNEQFF	TGTGCCAGCAGGGAGGCCTCCTACAATGAGCAGTTCTTC
NA	TRBJ2-5	TRBV12-1	NA	18	CASSYQGTSGSSLETQYF	TGTGCCAGCAGCTACCAGGGGACTAGCGGGAGTTCTTTAGAGACCCAGTACTTC
TRBD2	TRBJ2-3	TRBV11-2	NA	15	CASSMVAGGHNTQYF	TGTGCCAGCAGCATGGTAGCGGGGGGCCACAATACGCAGTATTTT
NA	TRBJ2-1	TRBV19	NA	16	CASSFGGAPSYNEQFF	TGTGCCAGTAGTTTCGGCGGGGCCCCATCCTACAATGAGCAGTTCTTC
NA	TRBJ1-2	TRBV18	once	14	CASSPGPEGYGYTF	TGTGCCAGCTCACCCGGGCCCGAGGGCTATGGCTACACCTTC
NA	TRBJ2-5	TRBV25-1	NA	12	CASSAGWETQYF	TGTGCCAGCAGTGCAGGGTGGGAGACCCAGTACTTC
NA	TRBJ1-5	TRBV5-1	once	15	CASSLAGSGNQPQHF	TGTGCCAGCAGCTTGGCCGGATCAGGGAATCAGCCCCAGCATTTT
NA	TRBJ2-6	TRBV5-6	NA	15	CASTRRGSGANVLTF	TGTGCCAGCACCCGTCGGGGCTCTGGGGCCAACGTCCTGACTTTC
NA	TRBJ2-1	TRBV27	NA	13	CASSPVTYNEQFF	TGTGCCAGCAGTCCAGTAACCTACAATGAGCAGTTCTTC
NA	TRBJ2-2	TRBV7-3	NA	13	CASTDFDTGELFF	TGTGCCAGCACGGACTTTGACACCGGGGAGCTGTTTTTT
NA	TRBJ2-1	TRBV28	NA	16	CASSFGGGSFYNEQFF	TGTGCCAGCAGTTTTGGGGGCGGGAGCTTTTACAATGAGCAGTTCTTC
TRBD1	TRBJ2-2	TRBV28	NA	17	CASSSWTGTVGPGELFF	TGTGCCAGCAGTTCCTGGACAGGGACCGTCGGTCCCGGGGAGCTGTTTTTT
TRBD1	TRBJ2-7	TRBV5-6	NA	16	CASSLVRGQFGYEQYF	TGTGCCAGCAGCTTGGTAAGGGGACAGTTCGGCTACGAGCAGTACTTC
NA	TRBJ2-3	TRBV4-1	NA	15	CASSQEGRSTDTQYF	TGCGCCAGCAGCCAAGAGGGCCGGAGCACAGATACGCAGTATTTT
NA	TRBJ1-3	TRBV6-1	NA	14	CASSEGSSGNTIYF	TGTGCCAGCAGTGAGGGCAGCTCTGGAAACACCATATATTTT
TRBD1	TRBJ2-7	TRBV14	NA	13	CASSRQGVDEQYF	TGTGCCAGCAGCCGGCAGGGGGTCGACGAGCAGTACTTC
TRBD2	TRBJ2-1	TRBV9	NA	17	CASSVEASGGGYNEQFF	TGTGCCAGCAGCGTAGAGGCTAGCGGGGGGGGTTACAATGAGCAGTTCTTC
NA	TRBJ1-2	TRBV6-6	once	13	CASGNRAGYGYTF	TGTGCCAGCGGCAACAGGGCCGGCTATGGCTACACCTTC
NA	TRBJ2-1	TRBV30	NA	15	CAWSVTRGAYNEQFF	TGTGCCTGGAGTGTAACCAGGGGAGCCTACAATGAGCAGTTCTTC